The rows below give T cell receptor beta chains drawn from one sample of a study of shared clonotypes between healthy human individuals. Method: immunoSEQ multiplex PCR; TCRdb's copy keeps in-frame clones and lacks some. The top ten hold approximately 1.6% of the sample, which has hundreds of thousands of clones, 74% seen once. The sequenced sample was memory CD4+ T cells sorted from blood. The source is a woman aged 25 to 39 in good health. The CDR3 runs from the conserved cysteine through the conserved F or W. The D gene is left open where the match is weak. Some rows mark clone size as missing; the rest say once, few, many or name a class of expanded clone.

j_call cdr3_length clone_size v_call d_call cdr3_aa cdr3_nt
TRBJ2-1 14 NA TRBV12-5 NA CASGLNRAYNEQFF TGTGCTAGTGGTTTGAACAGGGCCTACAATGAGCAGTTCTTC
TRBJ2-1 15 once TRBV6-5 NA CASNNRDLNYNEQFF TGTGCCAGCAACAACCGGGACCTGAACTACAATGAGCAGTTCTTC
TRBJ2-1 14 few TRBV6-5 TRBD2 CASSRGLAGTEQFF TGTGCCAGCAGTCGAGGACTAGCGGGAACTGAGCAGTTCTTC
TRBJ1-2 12 NA TRBV28 TRBD1 CASSLRQGNYTF TGTGCCAGCAGTCTTAGACAGGGAAACTACACCTTC
TRBJ2-4 12 NA TRBV28 NA CASSPLRGIQYF TGTGCCAGCAGCCCCTTAAGGGGTATTCAGTACTTC
TRBJ2-2 15 NA TRBV5-1 TRBD1 CASSAGQGGTGELFF TGCGCCAGCAGCGCGGGACAGGGAGGCACCGGGGAGCTGTTTTTT
TRBJ2-2 18 few TRBV21-1 NA CASSTPLKTSENTGELFF TGTGCCAGCAGCACCCCCCTGAAGACTAGCGAGAACACCGGGGAGCTGTTTTTT
TRBJ1-4 15 NA TRBV2 NA CASSKRPGLNEKLFF TGTGCCAGCAGTAAGAGGCCGGGGCTTAATGAAAAACTGTTTTTT
TRBJ2-5 15 NA TRBV5-1 TRBD1 CASSSQTGVGETQYF TGCGCCAGCAGCTCACAAACAGGGGTTGGGGAGACCCAGTACTTC
TRBJ2-3 14 few TRBV11-3 NA CASSLDRSAGTQYF TGTGCCAGCAGCTTAGATCGGTCTGCAGGTACGCAGTATTTT
TRBJ1-2 12 NA TRBV2 NA CASIWVEGGYTF TGTGCCAGCATTTGGGTGGAAGGTGGCTACACCTTC
TRBJ1-3 16 many TRBV7-9 NA CASSLGQPNSGNTIYF TGTGCCAGCAGCTTAGGCCAACCCAACTCTGGAAACACCATATATTTT